This paragraph covers one TCR beta chain sequence. These data come from a study of blood T cell repertoires in COVID-19. Study-wide background: Acute and convalescent COVID-19 specimens originated in the United States, Italy and Spain. From T cells, B-cell-depleted T cells, or PBMCs came the material, which was cDNA or gDNA.

Original processing methods: Reference gene primer amplification gave nucleated cell count estimates. Assay: immunoSEQ multiplex PCR; the TCRdb copy retains only in-frame clones and omits some. V, J and clone size reflect that table, while D and trimming were determined from the DNA. Of 110,000 to 150,000 clones in the sample, about four fifths were seen once. This CDR3 region has 16 residues. Per germline, CDR1 GTSNPN and CDR2 SVGIG (reference sequence). The trim removed 1 base at V and 4 bases at J, leaving 5 bases unmatched. This sequence was found in a man in his sixties or seventies who had recovered from COVID-19. The chain carries TRBV30 and TRBJ2-3, with 13 bases aligning to TRBD2. The sequencing input was peripheral blood. CDR3 bases: TGTGCCTGGAGTGCCGGACTAGCGGGAGTCGCAGATACGCAGTATTTT. The encoded protein is CAWSAGLAGVADTQYF.